This T cell receptor (beta chain) is drawn from a study of T cells in Graves' hyperthyroidism and ophthalmopathy. Study-wide findings and caveats: Ophthalmopathy was distinguished from stable hyperthyroidism by 13 V-J signatures.

Of note for this clonotype: Antigen specificity is unknown.

The V gene end was trimmed by 8 bases and the J gene end by 6 bases; junction bases not matched to a gene: 8. From germline, CDR1 is SGHNT and CDR2 YYREEE (reference sequence). There are 14 residues in the CDR3. RNA transcripts provided the source from which TCR beta CDR3 regions were amplified. Primed by the HTBI set, a first-round RT-PCR was run on the TCR CDR3. TCRdb fed the multiplex PCR reads into MiXCR, producing one record per CDR3 protein. This table has 750,000 to 950,000 distinct CDR3 sequences, over 35% appearing once. Sequencing was performed on blood. This chain connects TRBV5-4 to TRBJ2-2; 9 bases are a match to TRBD2. The TCR was taken from a man aged 18 to 29 with Graves' hyperthyroidism. CDR3 sequence reads: CASSSGSGPGELFF. CDR3 nucleotides: TGTGCCAGTAGTAGCGGGAGTGGGCCCGGGGAGCTGTTTTTT. The full variable domain, with the rest looked up from reference TRBV5-4 and TRBJ2-2, is ETGVTQSPTHLIKTRGQQVTLRCSSQSGHNTVSWYQQALGQGPQFIFQYYREEENGRGNFPPRFSGLQFPNYSSELNVNALELDDSALYLCASSSGSGPGELFFGEGSRLTVL.